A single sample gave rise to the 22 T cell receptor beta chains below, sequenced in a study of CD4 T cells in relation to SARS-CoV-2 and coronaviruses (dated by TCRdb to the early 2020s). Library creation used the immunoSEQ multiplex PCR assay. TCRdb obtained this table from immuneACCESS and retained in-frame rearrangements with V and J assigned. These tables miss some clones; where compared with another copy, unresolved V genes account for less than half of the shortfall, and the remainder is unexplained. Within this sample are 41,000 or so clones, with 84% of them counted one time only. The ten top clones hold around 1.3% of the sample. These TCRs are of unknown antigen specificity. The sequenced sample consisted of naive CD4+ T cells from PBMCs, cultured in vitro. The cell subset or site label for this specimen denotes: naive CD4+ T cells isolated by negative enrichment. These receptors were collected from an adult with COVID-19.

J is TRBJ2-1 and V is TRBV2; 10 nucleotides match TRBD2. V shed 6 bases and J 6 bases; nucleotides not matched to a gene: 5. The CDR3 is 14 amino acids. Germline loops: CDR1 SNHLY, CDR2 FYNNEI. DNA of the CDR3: TGTGCCAGCAGGCCGGGACTAGCGCGCAATGAGCAGTTCTTC. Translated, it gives CASRPGLARNEQFF.

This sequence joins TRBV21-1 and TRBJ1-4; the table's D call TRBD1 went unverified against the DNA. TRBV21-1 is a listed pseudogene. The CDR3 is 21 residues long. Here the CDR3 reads CASSKEGGTGVKVATNEKLFF. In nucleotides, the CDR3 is TGTGCCAGCAGCAAAGAAGGGGGGACAGGGGTTAAAGTTGCAACTAATGAAAAACTGTTTTTT.

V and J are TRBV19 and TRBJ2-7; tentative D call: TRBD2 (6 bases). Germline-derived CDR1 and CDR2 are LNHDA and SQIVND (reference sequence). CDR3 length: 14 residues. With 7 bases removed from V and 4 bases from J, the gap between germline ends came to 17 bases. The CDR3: CASTASVGTYEQYF. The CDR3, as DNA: TGTGCCAGTACCGCTAGCGTCGGCACGTACGAGCAGTACTTC.

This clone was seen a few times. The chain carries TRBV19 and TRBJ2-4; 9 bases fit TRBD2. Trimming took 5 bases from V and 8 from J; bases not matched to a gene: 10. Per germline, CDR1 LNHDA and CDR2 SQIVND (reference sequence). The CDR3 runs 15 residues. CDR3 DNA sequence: TGTGCCAGTAGTGGACTAGCGCACGGAACTGACATTCAGTACTTC. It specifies CASSGLAHGTDIQYF.

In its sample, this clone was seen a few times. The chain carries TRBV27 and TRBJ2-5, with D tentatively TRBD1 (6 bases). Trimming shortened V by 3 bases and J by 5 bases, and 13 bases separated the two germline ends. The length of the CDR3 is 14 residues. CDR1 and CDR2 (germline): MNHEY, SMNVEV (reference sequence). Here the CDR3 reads CASSFQGPGETQYF. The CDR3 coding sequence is TGTGCCAGCAGTTTCCAGGGGCCAGGGGAGACCCAGTACTTC.

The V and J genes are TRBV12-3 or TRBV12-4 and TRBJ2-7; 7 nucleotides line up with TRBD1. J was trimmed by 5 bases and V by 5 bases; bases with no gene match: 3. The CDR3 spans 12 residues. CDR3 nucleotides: TGTGCCAGCAGTGACAGGGTCCACGAGCAGTACTTC. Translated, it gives CASSDRVHEQYF.

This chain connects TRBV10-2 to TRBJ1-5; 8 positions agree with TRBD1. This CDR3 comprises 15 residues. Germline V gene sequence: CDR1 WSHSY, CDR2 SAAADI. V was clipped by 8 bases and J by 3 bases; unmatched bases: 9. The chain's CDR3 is CASAMTGDFNQPQHF. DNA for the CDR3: TGCGCCAGCGCGATGACAGGGGATTTCAATCAGCCCCAGCATTTT.

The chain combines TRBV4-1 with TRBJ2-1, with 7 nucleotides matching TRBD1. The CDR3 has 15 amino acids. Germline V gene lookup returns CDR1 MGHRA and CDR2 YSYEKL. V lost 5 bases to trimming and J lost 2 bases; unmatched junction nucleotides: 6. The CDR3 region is CASSRDSSAYNEQFF. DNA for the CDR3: TGCGCCAGCAGCAGGGACAGCTCGGCCTACAATGAGCAGTTCTTC.

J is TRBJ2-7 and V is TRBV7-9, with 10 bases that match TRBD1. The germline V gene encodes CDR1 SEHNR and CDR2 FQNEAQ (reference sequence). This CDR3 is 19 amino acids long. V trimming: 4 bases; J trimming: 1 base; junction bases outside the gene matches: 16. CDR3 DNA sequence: TGTGCCAGCAGCTCTCAACCGGGACTGACAGGGGGCGGTTCCTACGAGCAGTACTTC. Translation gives CASSSQPGLTGGGSYEQYF.

The CDR3 loop is CASSLDYEQYF. The CDR3 DNA sequence: TGCGCCAGCAGCTTAGACTACGAGCAGTACTTC. The V call is TRBV5-1, the J call TRBJ2-7; no clear D gene. Trimming removed 2 bases from V and 3 bases from J, with 3 bases in between. The germline V gene encodes CDR1 SGHRS and CDR2 YFSETQ. This CDR3 is 11 amino acids long.

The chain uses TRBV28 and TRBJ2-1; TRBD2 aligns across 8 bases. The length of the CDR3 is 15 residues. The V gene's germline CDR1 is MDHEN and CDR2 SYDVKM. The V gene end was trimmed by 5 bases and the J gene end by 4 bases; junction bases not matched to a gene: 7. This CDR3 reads CASSAGGASYNEQFF. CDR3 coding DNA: TGTGCCAGCAGTGCCGGGGGGGCCTCTTACAATGAGCAGTTCTTC.

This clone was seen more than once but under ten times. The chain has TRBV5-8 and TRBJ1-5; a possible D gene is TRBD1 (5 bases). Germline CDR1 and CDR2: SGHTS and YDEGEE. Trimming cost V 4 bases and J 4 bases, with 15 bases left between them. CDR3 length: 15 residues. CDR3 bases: TGTGCCAGCAGCCTATTGGGGACGGCTAATCAGCCCCAGCATTTT. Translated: CASSLLGTANQPQHF.

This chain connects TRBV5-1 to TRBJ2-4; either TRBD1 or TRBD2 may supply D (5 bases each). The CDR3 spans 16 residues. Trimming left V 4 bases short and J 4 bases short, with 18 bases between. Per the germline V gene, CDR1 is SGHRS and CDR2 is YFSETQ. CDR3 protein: CASSPGTMTGKNIQYF. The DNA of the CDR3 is TGCGCCAGCAGCCCGGGGACCATGACGGGTAAAAACATTCAGTACTTC.

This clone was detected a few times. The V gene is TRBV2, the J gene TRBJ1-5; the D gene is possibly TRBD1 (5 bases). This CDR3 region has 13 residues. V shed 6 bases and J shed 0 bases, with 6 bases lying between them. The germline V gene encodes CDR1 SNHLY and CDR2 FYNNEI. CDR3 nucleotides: TGTGCCAGCAGACAGGATAGCAATCAGCCCCAGCATTTT. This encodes CASRQDSNQPQHF.

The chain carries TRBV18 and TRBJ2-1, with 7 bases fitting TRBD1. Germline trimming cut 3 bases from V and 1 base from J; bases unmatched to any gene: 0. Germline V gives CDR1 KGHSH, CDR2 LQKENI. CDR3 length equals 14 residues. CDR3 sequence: CASSPGQSYNEQFF. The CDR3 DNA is TGTGCCAGCTCACCGGGACAGTCCTACAATGAGCAGTTCTTC.

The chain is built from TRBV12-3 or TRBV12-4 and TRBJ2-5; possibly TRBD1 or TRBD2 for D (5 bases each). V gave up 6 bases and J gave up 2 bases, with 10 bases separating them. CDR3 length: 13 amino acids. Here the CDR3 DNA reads TGTGCCAGCAGCGGGGACGATCAAGAGACCCAGTACTTC. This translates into CASSGDDQETQYF.

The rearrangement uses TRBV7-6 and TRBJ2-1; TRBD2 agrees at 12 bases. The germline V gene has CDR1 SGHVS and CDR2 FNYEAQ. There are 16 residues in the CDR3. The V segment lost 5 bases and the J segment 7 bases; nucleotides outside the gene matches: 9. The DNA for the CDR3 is TGTGCCAGCAGCCTCTTGACTAGCGGGAGTGGTAATGAGCAGTTCTTC. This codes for CASSLLTSGSGNEQFF.

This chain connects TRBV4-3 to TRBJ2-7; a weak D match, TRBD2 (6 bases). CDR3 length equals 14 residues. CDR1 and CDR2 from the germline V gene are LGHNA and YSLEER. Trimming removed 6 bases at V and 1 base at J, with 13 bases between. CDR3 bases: TGCGCCAGCAGTCGTGGACTACAGTCCTACGAGCAGTACTTC. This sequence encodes CASSRGLQSYEQYF.

The CDR3 bases are TGTGCCAGCAGCCAGACCGGGACTAGCGGGAGATTTGAGCAGTTCTTC. Translation: CASSQTGTSGRFEQFF. The chain has TRBV4-2 and TRBJ2-1; 14 bases match TRBD2. Germline trimming cut 3 bases from V and 9 bases from J; bases unmatched to any gene: 7. Germline CDR1 reads LGHNA; CDR2 reads YNFKEQ. CDR3 length: 16 amino acids.

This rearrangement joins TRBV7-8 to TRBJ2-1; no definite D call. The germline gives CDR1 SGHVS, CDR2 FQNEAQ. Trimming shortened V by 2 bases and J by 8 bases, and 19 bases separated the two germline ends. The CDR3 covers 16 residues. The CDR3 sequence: CASSLFPRSRVDEQFF. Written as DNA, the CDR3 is TGTGCCAGCAGCTTATTTCCGAGGTCTCGGGTTGATGAGCAGTTCTTC.

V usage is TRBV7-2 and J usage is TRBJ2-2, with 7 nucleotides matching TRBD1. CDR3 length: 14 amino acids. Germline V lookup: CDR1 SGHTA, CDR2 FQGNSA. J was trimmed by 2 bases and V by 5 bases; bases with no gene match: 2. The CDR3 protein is CASSPGGNTGELFF. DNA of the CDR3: TGTGCCAGCAGCCCAGGGGGTAACACCGGGGAGCTGTTTTTT.

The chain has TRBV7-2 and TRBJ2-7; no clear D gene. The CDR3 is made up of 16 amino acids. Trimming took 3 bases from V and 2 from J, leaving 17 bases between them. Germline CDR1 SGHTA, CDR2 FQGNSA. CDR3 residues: CASSFRTRSPAYEQYF. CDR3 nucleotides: TGTGCCAGCAGCTTCCGGACGAGGAGCCCAGCCTACGAGCAGTACTTC. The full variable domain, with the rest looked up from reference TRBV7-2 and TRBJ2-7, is GAGVSQSPSNKVTEKGKDVELRCDPISGHTALYWYRQSLGQGLEFLIYFQGNSAPDKSGLPSDRFSAERTGGSVSTLTIQRTQQEDSAVYLCASSFRTRSPAYEQYFGPGTRLTVT.